The rows below give T cell receptor beta chains drawn from one sample of a study of STAT5B mutations in CD4+ large granular lymphocyte leukemia. Produced via immunoSEQ multiplex PCR; TCRdb's table is partial and in-frame only. The sample shows some 30,000 clones, roughly 70% of them seen only once. Sample: CD4+ T cells from blood buffy coats. These TCRs come from a human donor in good health. CDR3s include the opening cysteine and the closing phenylalanine or tryptophan. Each record gives: clone size, J gene, D gene, V gene, CDR3 protein, CDR3 DNA. D genes are given only for firm matches. For some rows the clone size is stated as once, few or many, or as a class when expanded; others skip it.

abundance: .; j_gene: TRBJ1-1; d_gene: .; v_gene: TRBV6-6; CDR3aa: CATQGFTEAFF; CDR3nt: TGTGCCACCCAGGGTTTCACTGAAGCTTTCTTT
abundance: .; j_gene: TRBJ2-5; d_gene: .; v_gene: TRBV11-3; CDR3aa: CASSLRDSETQYF; CDR3nt: TGTGCCAGCAGCTTAAGGGACTCAGAGACCCAGTACTTC
abundance: .; j_gene: TRBJ1-1; d_gene: .; v_gene: TRBV18; CDR3aa: CASSPQVMNTDAFF; CDR3nt: TGTGCCAGCTCACCACAAGTGATGAACACTGACGCTTTCTTT
abundance: few; j_gene: TRBJ2-5; d_gene: TRBD2; v_gene: TRBV7-3; CDR3aa: CASSPSGQETQYF; CDR3nt: TGTGCCAGCAGCCCTAGCGGACAAGAGACCCAGTACTTC
abundance: few; j_gene: TRBJ1-1; d_gene: .; v_gene: TRBV25-1; CDR3aa: CASRGFSEAFF; CDR3nt: TGTGCCAGCAGAGGTTTTTCTGAAGCTTTCTTT
abundance: .; j_gene: TRBJ1-1; d_gene: .; v_gene: TRBV7-9; CDR3aa: CASSLARGGITEAFF; CDR3nt: TGTGCCAGCAGCTTAGCGCGGGGAGGGATCACTGAAGCTTTCTTT
abundance: .; j_gene: TRBJ1-5; d_gene: TRBD1; v_gene: TRBV19; CDR3aa: CASSMQGASQPQHF; CDR3nt: TGTGCCAGTAGTATGCAGGGGGCGAGCCAGCCCCAGCATTTT
abundance: .; j_gene: TRBJ1-1; d_gene: .; v_gene: TRBV5-5; CDR3aa: CASSLEGGKNTEAFF; CDR3nt: TGTGCCAGCAGCTTGGAAGGCGGGAAGAACACTGAAGCTTTCTTT
abundance: .; j_gene: TRBJ2-2; d_gene: .; v_gene: TRBV12-1; CDR3aa: CASSFVRLGAGVTGELFF; CDR3nt: TGTGCCAGCAGCTTTGTTCGATTGGGAGCGGGAGTCACCGGGGAGCTGTTTTTT
abundance: .; j_gene: TRBJ2-3; d_gene: TRBD2; v_gene: TRBV19; CDR3aa: CASSMGIAGGPGGTDTQYF; CDR3nt: TGTGCCAGTAGTATGGGAATAGCGGGAGGCCCGGGGGGCACAGATACGCAGTATTTT
abundance: once; j_gene: TRBJ1-2; d_gene: .; v_gene: TRBV7-2; CDR3aa: CASSLLSGEDYTF; CDR3nt: TGTGCCAGCAGCTTATTATCCGGGGAAGACTACACCTTC
abundance: .; j_gene: TRBJ2-3; d_gene: .; v_gene: TRBV5-6; CDR3aa: CASSLPGGNTDTQYF; CDR3nt: TGTGCCAGCAGCTTGCCAGGGGGGAACACAGATACGCAGTATTTT
abundance: .; j_gene: TRBJ2-1; d_gene: .; v_gene: TRBV5-1; CDR3aa: CASSLGLADYNEQFF; CDR3nt: TGCGCCAGCAGCTTGGGGCTGGCAGATTACAATGAGCAGTTCTTC
abundance: .; j_gene: TRBJ1-5; d_gene: .; v_gene: TRBV5-1; CDR3aa: CASSIDSNNQPQHF; CDR3nt: TGCGCCAGCAGCATCGACAGTAACAATCAGCCCCAGCATTTT
abundance: .; j_gene: TRBJ1-3; d_gene: .; v_gene: TRBV9; CDR3aa: CASSASGNTIYF; CDR3nt: TGTGCCAGCAGCGCATCTGGAAACACCATATATTTT
abundance: .; j_gene: TRBJ1-2; d_gene: .; v_gene: TRBV19; CDR3aa: CASSMGGGSEGYTF; CDR3nt: TGTGCCAGTAGTATGGGAGGAGGGTCGGAAGGCTACACCTTC
abundance: .; j_gene: TRBJ1-1; d_gene: .; v_gene: TRBV27; CDR3aa: CASSSIRGTVGAFF; CDR3nt: TGTGCCAGCAGCTCAATTAGGGGGACGGTGGGGGCTTTCTTT
abundance: once; j_gene: TRBJ2-2; d_gene: .; v_gene: TRBV9; CDR3aa: CASSVDHGNTGELFF; CDR3nt: TGTGCCAGCAGCGTAGATCACGGGAACACCGGGGAGCTGTTTTTT
abundance: .; j_gene: TRBJ1-5; d_gene: TRBD1; v_gene: TRBV5-4; CDR3aa: CASSSDRNQPQHF; CDR3nt: TGTGCCAGCAGCTCGGACAGGAATCAGCCCCAGCATTTT
abundance: .; j_gene: TRBJ1-2; d_gene: .; v_gene: TRBV6-5; CDR3aa: CASSYEANYGYTF; CDR3nt: TGTGCCAGCAGTTACGAGGCTAACTATGGCTACACCTTC
abundance: .; j_gene: TRBJ1-1; d_gene: .; v_gene: TRBV19; CDR3aa: CASSGQSMNTEAFF; CDR3nt: TGTGCCAGTAGTGGACAATCCATGAACACTGAAGCTTTCTTT
abundance: .; j_gene: TRBJ1-2; d_gene: .; v_gene: TRBV6-1; CDR3aa: CASSVQGRGYTF; CDR3nt: TGTGCCAGCAGTGTACAGGGAAGGGGCTACACCTTC
abundance: .; j_gene: TRBJ2-6; d_gene: .; v_gene: TRBV7-9; CDR3aa: CASSPPRGRVSGANVLTF; CDR3nt: TGTGCCAGCAGCCCGCCCAGAGGGAGAGTCTCTGGGGCCAACGTCCTGACTTTC
abundance: few; j_gene: TRBJ2-5; d_gene: TRBD2; v_gene: TRBV7-2; CDR3aa: CASSPNRGGETQYF; CDR3nt: TGTGCCAGCAGCCCGAACCGGGGGGGAGAGACCCAGTACTTC
abundance: .; j_gene: TRBJ1-2; d_gene: .; v_gene: TRBV30; CDR3aa: CAWSVQGRSGYTF; CDR3nt: TGTGCCTGGAGTGTACAGGGAAGGAGTGGCTACACCTTC
abundance: .; j_gene: TRBJ2-2; d_gene: TRBD2; v_gene: TRBV28; CDR3aa: CASSSHGGGWTGELFF; CDR3nt: TGTGCCAGCAGTTCGCACGGGGGGGGTTGGACCGGGGAGCTGTTTTTT
abundance: .; j_gene: TRBJ2-5; d_gene: TRBD2; v_gene: TRBV7-7; CDR3aa: CAVGAGVAQETQYF; CDR3nt: TGTGCCGTCGGGGCGGGAGTGGCCCAAGAGACCCAGTACTTC
abundance: .; j_gene: TRBJ1-2; d_gene: TRBD1; v_gene: TRBV28; CDR3aa: CASSLVDRGRVGYTF; CDR3nt: TGTGCCAGCAGTTTAGTGGACAGGGGGAGAGTGGGCTACACCTTC
abundance: .; j_gene: TRBJ1-2; d_gene: .; v_gene: TRBV28; CDR3aa: CASSVELRGRGYTF; CDR3nt: TGTGCCAGCAGTGTGGAACTTCGGGGGCGAGGCTACACCTTC
abundance: once; j_gene: TRBJ1-4; d_gene: TRBD1; v_gene: TRBV4-1; CDR3aa: CASSQDSTGGTSNEKLFF; CDR3nt: TGCGCCAGCAGCCAAGATTCTACAGGGGGTACCTCTAATGAAAAACTGTTTTTT
abundance: .; j_gene: TRBJ1-5; d_gene: .; v_gene: TRBV28; CDR3aa: CATGRSSQPQHF; CDR3nt: TGTGCCACCGGACGTAGTTCTCAGCCCCAGCATTTT
abundance: .; j_gene: TRBJ2-2; d_gene: .; v_gene: TRBV5-1; CDR3aa: CASSPDSANTGELFF; CDR3nt: TGCGCCAGCAGCCCGGACTCAGCGAACACCGGGGAGCTGTTTTTT
abundance: .; j_gene: TRBJ1-1; d_gene: .; v_gene: TRBV10-1; CDR3aa: CASSESQGSTEAFF; CDR3nt: TGCGCCAGCAGTGAGAGCCAGGGGAGCACTGAAGCTTTCTTT
abundance: .; j_gene: TRBJ1-1; d_gene: .; v_gene: TRBV6-6; CDR3aa: CASSRAGENTEAFF; CDR3nt: TGTGCCAGCAGCCGTGCGGGAGAGAACACTGAAGCTTTCTTT
abundance: once; j_gene: TRBJ2-6; d_gene: .; v_gene: TRBV15; CDR3aa: CATSRAGAGANVLTF; CDR3nt: TGTGCCACCAGCAGGGCAGGGGCTGGGGCCAACGTCCTGACTTTC
abundance: .; j_gene: TRBJ2-1; d_gene: .; v_gene: TRBV10-3; CDR3aa: CAISESITVVRDEQFF; CDR3nt: TGTGCCATCAGTGAGTCGATAACGGTGGTTCGGGATGAGCAGTTCTTC
abundance: .; j_gene: TRBJ2-5; d_gene: .; v_gene: TRBV11-2; CDR3aa: CASSFQETQYF; CDR3nt: TGTGCCAGCAGCTTTCAAGAGACCCAGTACTTC